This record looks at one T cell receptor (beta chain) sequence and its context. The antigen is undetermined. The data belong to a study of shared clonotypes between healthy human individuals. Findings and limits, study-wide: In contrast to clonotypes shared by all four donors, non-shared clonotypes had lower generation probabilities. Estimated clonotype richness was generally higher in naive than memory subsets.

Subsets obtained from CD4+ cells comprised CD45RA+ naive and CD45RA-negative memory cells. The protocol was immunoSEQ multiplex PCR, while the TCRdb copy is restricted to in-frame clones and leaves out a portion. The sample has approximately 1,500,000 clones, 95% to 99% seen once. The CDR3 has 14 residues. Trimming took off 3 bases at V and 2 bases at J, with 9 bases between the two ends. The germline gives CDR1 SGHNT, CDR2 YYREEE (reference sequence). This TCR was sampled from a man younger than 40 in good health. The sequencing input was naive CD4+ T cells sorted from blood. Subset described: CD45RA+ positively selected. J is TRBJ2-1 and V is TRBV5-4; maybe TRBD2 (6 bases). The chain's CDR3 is CASSSSVAYNEQFF. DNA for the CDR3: TGTGCCAGCAGCTCTAGCGTAGCCTACAATGAGCAGTTCTTC.